The present TCR beta chain was sequenced within a study of T cell repertoires in cytomegalovirus infection. Study-wide results and limits: The ex vivo response showed dominance by HLA-C-restricted CMV-specific TCR beta clonotypes. People with CMV and the relevant HLA were identified by cumulative public TCR beta family frequency.

This clonotype has ten or more counts. Antigen unknown. TCRdb analysed the reads with MiXCR anew, one entry per CDR3 protein. The sample lists some 450,000 distinct CDR3 sequences, about a third occurring once. V was clipped by 6 bases and J by 0 bases, with 24 bases between them. The CDR3 spans 19 residues. This TCR was recovered from a human donor in good health (CMV status not recorded). Some clones in this sample may be carry-over from other donors' samples. V is TRBV12-3 or TRBV12-4 and J is TRBJ1-5; TRBD1 might be the D (5 bases). The specimen sequenced was PBMCs. The chain's CDR3 is CASSPRDPLFPYSNQPQHF. CDR3 DNA sequence: TGTGCCAGCAGCCCTAGGGACCCACTATTCCCTTATAGCAATCAGCCCCAGCATTTT.